The 26 T cell receptor beta chains given below trace back to one sample, sequenced in a study of Graves' ophthalmopathy and Graves' hyperthyroidism listed by TCRdb under 2018. The sequencing machine was an Illumina HiSeq 2000. For repertoire sequencing, the TCR beta CDR3 regions were amplified from RNA transcripts. The first round of RT-PCR was done with HTBI primers and the Qiagen OneStep RT-PCR kit, and was followed by a second round of multiplex PCR, then size selection and purification. The public reads were run again by TCRdb, first through fastp at Q25 and then through MiXCR, and only productive beta chains were kept. CDR3 protein duplicates are merged, each entry listing the most common genes and DNA. Recorded for this sample are approximately 160,000 distinct CDR3 sequences; around 40% of them occurred a single time. About 8.2% of the sample is taken by the ten largest. Source material: peripheral blood. Source of these receptors: a man aged 25-40 years with Graves' ophthalmopathy. Donor details come from another sample of the same person, matched by shared clones.

This clonotype was counted at least ten times. This rearrangement joins TRBV6-1 to TRBJ2-7, with 9 bases fitting TRBD2. The length of the CDR3 is 15 residues. Trimming removed 0 bases from V and 0 bases from J; junction bases left unmatched: 0. Germline CDR1 and CDR2: MNHNS and SASEGT. CDR3 nucleotide sequence: TGTGCCAGCAGTGAAGCTAGCGGGAGCTCCTACGAGCAGTACTTC. This sequence encodes CASSEASGSSYEQYF.

There are many counts of this clonotype. The chain couples TRBV5-1 to TRBJ1-2; possibly TRBD1 for D (6 bases). V lost 6 bases, J lost 0 bases, and 12 bases lay in between. The CDR3 loop spans 14 amino acids. Germline CDR1 SGHRS, CDR2 YFSETQ. The CDR3: CASNSDSSNYGYTF. CDR3 bases: TGCGCCAGCAACTCGGACAGCTCTAACTATGGCTACACCTTC.

Ten or more counts support this clonotype. The V gene is TRBV5-5, the J gene TRBJ2-2; the match to TRBD2 covers 7 bases. Looked up from germline, CDR1 is SGHKS and CDR2 is YYEKEE (reference sequence). V lost 4 bases, J lost 4 bases, and 7 bases stayed unmatched. CDR3 length: 15 residues. CDR3 in DNA: TGTGCCAGCAGCGTGCGGGAGCTCGCCACCGGGGAGCTGTTTTTT. Its translation is CASSVRELATGELFF.

This clonotype was observed at least ten times. The rearrangement joins TRBV20-1 to TRBJ2-7, with 8 bases aligning to TRBD2. The CDR3 loop spans 14 amino acids. With 6 bases clipped from V and 0 bases from J, the junction kept 7 bases outside the gene matches. Germline CDR1 DFQATT, CDR2 SNEGSKA (reference sequence). The CDR3 nucleotides read TGCAGTGCACCGACTAGCGAAGACTCCTACGAGCAGTACTTC. Amino acids: CSAPTSEDSYEQYF.

The V call is TRBV6-5, the J call TRBJ2-7; D possibly corresponds to TRBD2 (6 bases). With 2 bases removed from V and 2 bases from J, the gap between germline ends came to 13 bases. Germline CDR1 reads MNHEY; CDR2 reads SVGAGI. CDR3 length: 15 amino acids. The CDR3 region is CASSYVGGVAYEQYF. The CDR3 DNA reads as TGTGCCAGCAGTTACGTTGGCGGGGTAGCCTACGAGCAGTACTTC.

This clonotype was seen at least ten times. The chain has TRBV20-1 and TRBJ2-7, with a tentative D call TRBD1 (6 bases). In germline, CDR1 is DFQATT, CDR2 SNEGSKA (reference sequence). Trimming took off 6 bases at V and 6 bases at J, with 24 bases between the two ends. This CDR3 has 15 amino acids. Here the CDR3 reads CSAQQGQGYGVEQYF. The CDR3 DNA reads as TGCAGTGCCCAGCAGGGGCAGGGATACGGGGTCGAGCAGTACTTC.

This clonotype was seen many times. The chain is built from TRBV24-1 and TRBJ1-2; D ambiguous. CDR3 length equals 15 residues. Trimming cost V 1 base and J 2 bases, with 10 bases left between them. Germline lookup yields CDR1 KGHDR and CDR2 SFDVKD. The CDR3 bases are TGTGCCACCAGTGATTTTAAGGCCGGAAACTATGGCTACACCTTC. Its protein is CATSDFKAGNYGYTF.

This clonotype was observed at least ten times. The chain carries TRBV7-2 and TRBJ1-6; D is possibly TRBD1 (5 bases). There are 15 residues in the CDR3. The V gene lost 1 base and the J gene lost 7 bases, with 11 bases spanning the gap. Germline V lookup: CDR1 SGHTA, CDR2 FQGNSA. CDR3 DNA sequence: TGTGCCAGCAGCTTAGGCACAGGTTGGAATTCACCCCTCCACTTT. Amino acids: CASSLGTGWNSPLHF.

The chain joins TRBV6-1 to TRBJ1-1; 9 positions agree with TRBD1. This CDR3 comprises 14 residues. Germline loops: CDR1 MNHNS, CDR2 SASEGT. V lost 8 bases and J lost 7; bases outside the gene matches: 11. The CDR3 bases are TGTGCCAGCCGGGACAGGGTTACCGGGAGTGAAGCTTTCTTT. It is translated as CASRDRVTGSEAFF.

The V and J genes are TRBV18 and TRBJ2-5, with D unclear. The V end was cut by 2 bases, the J end by 2 bases, with 9 bases between. There are 14 residues in the CDR3. Per germline, CDR1 KGHSH and CDR2 LQKENI. The CDR3 sequence is CASSPAGLQETQYF. The CDR3 DNA sequence: TGTGCCAGCTCACCAGCCGGATTACAAGAGACCCAGTACTTC.

The J gene is TRBJ1-6, the V gene TRBV12-3 or TRBV12-4, with unresolved D. V was pared by 7 bases and J by 14 bases, with 18 bases between. This CDR3 has 13 residues. The CDR3 loop reads CASTLIGSRALHF. The CDR3 DNA reads as TGTGCCAGCACCCTAATTGGGAGCAGAGCCCTCCACTTT.

This clonotype was picked up one time. The CDR3 loop is CASSTGERVYGYTF. CDR3 nucleotide sequence: TGTGCCAGCAGCACTGGGGAGCGAGTTTATGGCTACACCTTC. The J gene is TRBJ1-2, the V gene TRBV6-1; no reliable D call. V shed 6 bases and J shed 5 bases, with 16 bases lying between them. The CDR3 is made up of 14 amino acids. Germline values: CDR1 MNHNS, CDR2 SASEGT.

This clonotype came up many times. The chain recombines TRBV11-3 with TRBJ1-2, with TRBD1 matching 8 bases. The germline V gene encodes CDR1 SGHNT and CDR2 YENEEA. Trimming removed 0 bases from V and 0 bases from J; junction bases left unmatched: 12. The CDR3 has 19 residues. CDR3 protein: CASSLEIEAGGSTNYGYTF. CDR3 nucleotide sequence: TGTGCCAGCAGCTTAGAGATCGAGGCAGGGGGCTCGACTAACTATGGCTACACCTTC.

This clonotype was found many times. V and J are TRBV2 and TRBJ2-5; the match to TRBD2 covers 12 bases. The CDR3 totals 14 residues. Germline V gives CDR1 SNHLY, CDR2 FYNNEI. The ends lost 7 bases at V and 5 bases at J; junction bases unmatched: 5. DNA for the CDR3: TGTGCCAGCACCCTAGCGGGAGGGCCCGAGACCCAGTACTTC. It translates to CASTLAGGPETQYF.

There are many counts of this clonotype. This sequence joins TRBV12-3 or TRBV12-4 and TRBJ1-5; 10 bases are shared with TRBD1. The CDR3 has 16 residues. V shed 2 bases and J 6 bases; nucleotides not matched to a gene: 7. The CDR3 reads CASSLSGQGSGQPQHF. The CDR3 region has the DNA TGTGCCAGCAGTTTATCGGGACAGGGGTCGGGTCAGCCCCAGCATTTT.

In this sample, this clonotype turned up many times. The rearrangement joins TRBV20-1 to TRBJ1-6, with a possible D match to TRBD1 (6 bases). The V gene lost 3 bases and the J gene lost 2 bases, with 11 bases spanning the gap. Per the germline V gene, CDR1 is DFQATT and CDR2 is SNEGSKA (reference sequence). The CDR3 is 15 residues long. The CDR3 sequence: CSASRQAAYNSPLHF. The CDR3 DNA follows: TGCAGTGCTAGCCGACAGGCGGCCTATAATTCACCCCTCCACTTT.

This clonotype was picked up many times. CDR3 DNA sequence: TGTGCCAGCAGTGCCGGGACTAGCGGGGGGACCTACGAGCAGTACTTC. As protein: CASSAGTSGGTYEQYF. The genes are TRBV6-2 or TRBV6-3 and TRBJ2-7, with 15 bases lining up with TRBD2. The CDR3 is made up of 16 amino acids. The germline gives CDR1 MNHEY, CDR2 SVGEGT. V lost 5 bases, J lost 2 bases, and 4 bases stayed unmatched.

This clonotype was observed at least ten times. The chain joins TRBV5-1 to TRBJ1-2, with D perhaps matching TRBD1 (6 bases). This CDR3 comprises 15 residues. The V gene lost 0 bases and the J gene lost 4 bases, with 13 bases spanning the gap. Germline V gives CDR1 SGHRS, CDR2 YFSETQ. In DNA, the CDR3 is TGCGCCAGCAGCTTGGAAGGGGGAAGGACCTATGGCTACACCTTC. This sequence encodes CASSLEGGRTYGYTF.

This clonotype was picked up many times. The chain is built from TRBV5-1 and TRBJ2-2; 8 positions agree with TRBD2. The CDR3 runs to 14 residues. CDR1 is SGHRS, CDR2 YFSETQ, per germline. The J segment lost 2 bases and the V segment lost 5 bases, leaving 2 bases of the junction unmatched. CDR3 nucleotide sequence: TGCGCCAGCAGTAGCGGGGCTAACACCGGGGAGCTGTTTTTT. It translates to CASSSGANTGELFF. Based on the CDR3 plus reference TRBV5-1 and TRBJ2-2, the full variable domain is KAGVTQTPRYLIKTRGQQVTLSCSPISGHRSVSWYQQTPGQGLQFLFEYFSETQRNKGNFPGRFSGRQFSNSRSEMNVSTLELGDSALYLCASSSGANTGELFFGEGSRLTVL.

The CDR3 region is CASSLVPVNTEAFF. DNA for the CDR3: TGTGCCAGCAGCTTAGTTCCAGTAAACACTGAAGCTTTCTTT. The chain uses TRBV11-2 and TRBJ1-1; no clear D. The CDR3 runs 14 residues. The V gene's germline CDR1 is SGHAT and CDR2 FQNNGV. V shed 1 base and J shed 2 bases, with 8 bases lying between them. The variable domain in full, completed from reference TRBV11-2 and TRBJ1-1, reads EAGVAQSPRYKIIEKRQSVAFWCNPISGHATLYWYQQILGQGPKLLIQFQNNGVVDDSQLPKDRFSAERLKGVDSTLKIQPAKLEDSAVYLCASSLVPVNTEAFFGQGTRLTVV.

The J gene is TRBJ1-1, the V gene TRBV11-3; D not resolved. This CDR3 contains 12 residues. Between the trimmed V and J ends, which lost 1 base and 7 bases, there was a span of 7 bases. Per germline, CDR1 SGHNT and CDR2 YENEEA. CDR3 coding DNA: TGTGCCAGCAGCTTAGCTGGTTTTGAAGCTTTCTTT. Translation gives CASSLAGFEAFF.

This clonotype was recorded many times. V and J are TRBV2 and TRBJ1-1, with 7 bases that match TRBD1. V trimming: 5 bases; J trimming: 2 bases; junction bases outside the gene matches: 5. CDR3 size: 14 residues. CDR1 and CDR2 (germline): SNHLY, FYNNEI. The CDR3 DNA is TGTGCCAGCAGTACAGGGGCGGGTAACACTGAAGCTTTCTTT. Its translation: CASSTGAGNTEAFF.

This clonotype showed up many times. The chain is built from TRBV10-3 and TRBJ2-7; a possible D gene is TRBD1 (5 bases). The V and J ends lost 2 bases and 3 bases respectively, with 5 bases between them. Germline V CDR1 and CDR2: ENHRY, SYGVKD. The CDR3 has 12 amino acids. The CDR3 region has the DNA TGTGCCATCAGTGAGCAGGGCTACGAGCAGTACTTC. It yields the protein CAISEQGYEQYF.

This clonotype has at least ten counts. V and J are TRBV28 and TRBJ2-7; D gene uncertain. Germline CDR1 MDHEN, CDR2 SYDVKM. The CDR3 is 14 amino acids. With 5 bases removed from V and 2 bases from J, the gap between germline ends came to 13 bases. CDR3 nucleotide sequence: TGTGCCAGCAGTCCTCTCGAGGAGACCTACGAGCAGTACTTC. Translation gives CASSPLEETYEQYF.

The V and J genes are TRBV7-3 and TRBJ1-1; maybe TRBD1 (5 bases). CDR1 is SGHTA and CDR2 is FQGTGA in the germline V gene. This CDR3 is built from 13 residues. V was shortened by 4 bases and J by 4 bases, with 10 bases between the two germline ends. CDR3 amino acids: CASSSQGSTEAFF. In DNA, the CDR3 is TGTGCCAGCAGCTCCCAGGGTTCCACTGAAGCTTTCTTT.

This clonotype has just one count. The J gene is TRBJ1-6, the V gene TRBV6-2 or TRBV6-3; D gene uncertain. The CDR3 totals 15 residues. The germline V and J ends were trimmed by 6 bases and 3 bases, with 12 bases remaining between them. In germline, CDR1 is MNHEY, CDR2 SVGEGT. CDR3 in DNA: TGTGCCAGCAGACAGACCATCATCTATAATTCACCCCTCCACTTT. Encoded protein: CASRQTIIYNSPLHF.